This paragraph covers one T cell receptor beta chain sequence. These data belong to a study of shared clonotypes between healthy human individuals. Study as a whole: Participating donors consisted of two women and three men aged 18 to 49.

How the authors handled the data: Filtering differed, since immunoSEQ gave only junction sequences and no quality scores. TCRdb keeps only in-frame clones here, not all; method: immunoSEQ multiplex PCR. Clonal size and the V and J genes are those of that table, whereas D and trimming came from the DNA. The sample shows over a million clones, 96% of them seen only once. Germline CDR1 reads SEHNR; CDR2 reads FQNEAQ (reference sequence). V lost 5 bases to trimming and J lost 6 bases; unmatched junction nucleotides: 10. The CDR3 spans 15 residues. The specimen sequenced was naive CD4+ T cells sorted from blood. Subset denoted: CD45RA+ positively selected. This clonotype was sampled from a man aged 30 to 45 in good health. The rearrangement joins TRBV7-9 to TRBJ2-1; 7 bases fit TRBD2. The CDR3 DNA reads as TGTGCCAGCAGCCATCGACTAGCTACCCTCAATGAGCAGTTCTTC. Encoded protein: CASSHRLATLNEQFF.